The clone carrying this T cell receptor (beta chain) was found many times. Its specificity is not known. This specimen comes from a study of regulatory T cells in long-lasting Graves disease. Overall study results and limits: Favored gene segments in persistent disease were TRBV28, TRBJ1-2 and TRBJ2-5.

Arm-PCR of CDR3 regions and iRepertoire HTBI primers were used to build TCR beta libraries. TCRdb itself ran the multiplex PCR reads through MiXCR, one entry per CDR3 protein. Of some 600,000 distinct CDR3 sequences detected, more than 15% appear once; the ten largest clones hold approximately 12%. V gave up 4 bases and J gave up 10 bases, with 24 bases separating them. The CDR3 is made up of 16 amino acids. Germline V gene sequence: CDR1 SGHRS, CDR2 YFSETQ. Time point described: newly diagnosed GD, antithyroid drugs for less than 3 months. Isolated PBMC RNA provided the starting material for the TCR library. A further study also used this sample, focusing on T cells in Graves' hyperthyroidism and ophthalmopathy. That report notes: Graves' hyperthyroidism was deemed stable given no ophthalmopathy progression within 18 months. Patients showing uncontrolled infection, other autoimmune disease, pregnancy or lactation were ineligible.

The source was peripheral blood mononuclear cells (PBMCs), collected at new diagnosis, from a patient treated with antithyroid drugs. The chain carries TRBV5-1 and TRBJ2-1; D is perhaps TRBD1 or TRBD2 (5 bases each). The source is a man aged 18 to 29 with Graves disease. CDR3 region: CASSPITGTGSGEQFF. The CDR3 DNA follows: TGCGCCAGCAGCCCAATTACCGGGACGGGCTCTGGGGAGCAGTTCTTC. The complete variable domain, with remaining parts taken from reference TRBV5-1 and TRBJ2-1, reads KAGVTQTPRYLIKTRGQQVTLSCSPISGHRSVSWYQQTPGQGLQFLFEYFSETQRNKGNFPGRFSGRQFSNSRSEMNVSTLELGDSALYLCASSPITGTGSGEQFFGPGTRLTVL.